This T cell receptor beta chain was captured in a study of blood T cell repertoires in COVID-19. Trimming stripped 4 bases from V and 3 bases from J, with 17 bases between. This CDR3 is built from 16 residues. The germline V gene has CDR1 SGHRS and CDR2 YFSETQ. Assay used: immunoSEQ multiplex PCR; TCRdb lists only in-frame clones, some missing. The profile shows more than 150,000 clones, 86% of them singletons. The V and J genes are TRBV5-1 and TRBJ2-1, with D perhaps matching TRBD1 (5 bases). The sequencing input was peripheral blood. This sequence originates from a man between 18 and 35 years old with acute or convalescent COVID-19. The CDR3 DNA follows: TGCGCCAGCAGCCCAGAAATGCCGACAGACTACAATGAGCAGTTCTTC. It translates to CASSPEMPTDYNEQFF.